The 10 T cell receptor beta chains below were found in one sample sequenced in a study of T cells in Graves' hyperthyroidism and ophthalmopathy. Researchers amplified the TCR beta CDR3 regions from RNA transcripts. The TCR CDR3 first-round RT-PCR relied on the HTBI primer set. TCRdb analysed the multiplex PCR reads with MiXCR anew, one entry per CDR3 protein. There are more than 500,000 distinct CDR3 sequences in the sample; roughly 16% occur only once, and 3.5% to 4% lies in the top ten. The material sequenced was blood. The receptors derive from a woman in her 30s with Graves' hyperthyroidism.

At least ten counts were recorded for this clonotype. The chain employs TRBV6-5 and TRBJ2-7; a possible D gene is TRBD2 (6 bases). Germline lookup yields CDR1 MNHEY and CDR2 SVGAGI. This CDR3 comprises 16 residues. With 3 bases removed from V and 3 bases from J, the gap between germline ends came to 18 bases. Here the CDR3 DNA reads TGTGCCAGCAGTTATGGGATGGCCGTCGGGGGCTACGAGCAGTACTTC. It specifies CASSYGMAVGGYEQYF.

This clonotype showed up just a few times. The rearrangement joins TRBV20-1 to TRBJ2-3; D call uncertain. CDR1 and CDR2 (germline): DFQATT, SNEGSKA (reference sequence). The CDR3 is 15 residues long. Trimming took off 7 bases at V and 0 bases at J, with 17 bases between the two ends. The CDR3 nucleotides are TGCAGTGGTCTGGCGGTCCAGTCTAGCACAGATACGCAGTATTTT. Its protein is CSGLAVQSSTDTQYF.

This clonotype was detected ten times or more. The rearrangement links TRBV11-2 to TRBJ2-4; D ambiguous. This CDR3 comprises 16 residues. Germline lookup yields CDR1 SGHAT and CDR2 FQNNGV. V was trimmed by 0 bases and J by 2 bases, leaving 11 bases between them. The CDR3 DNA reads as TGTGCCAGCAGCTTAGAACGAACTGGGACCAAAAACATTCAGTACTTC. As protein: CASSLERTGTKNIQYF.

This clonotype was counted between two and nine times. This sequence joins TRBV5-1 and TRBJ1-4; D is uncertain. Trimming removed 0 bases from V and 10 bases from J, with 7 bases in between. This CDR3 is 12 amino acids long. Germline CDR1 SGHRS, CDR2 YFSETQ. CDR3 coding DNA: TGCGCCAGCAGCTTGGACCGGGTAAAACTGTTTTTT. This translates into CASSLDRVKLFF. Complete variable domain (other parts from reference TRBV5-1 and TRBJ1-4): KAGVTQTPRYLIKTRGQQVTLSCSPISGHRSVSWYQQTPGQGLQFLFEYFSETQRNKGNFPGRFSGRQFSNSRSEMNVSTLELGDSALYLCASSLDRVKLFFGSGTQLSVL.

This clonotype was counted many times. V gene TRBV7-3 combines with J gene TRBJ2-1; maybe TRBD2 (6 bases). From germline, CDR1 is SGHTA and CDR2 FQGTGA. V was trimmed by 5 bases and J by 9 bases, leaving 20 bases between them. CDR3 size: 15 residues. The CDR3 DNA follows: TGTGCCAGCAGCATGACTAGGGAGACGGGTGGTGAGCAGTTCTTC. It translates to CASSMTRETGGEQFF.

At least ten counts were recorded for this clonotype. This rearrangement joins TRBV6-1 to TRBJ2-4; 7 bases agree with TRBD1. CDR1 is MNHNS, CDR2 SASEGT, per germline. CDR3 length equals 13 residues. Germline trimming cut 6 bases from V and 9 bases from J; bases unmatched to any gene: 8. CDR3 sequence reads: CASSQDRVGIQYF. CDR3 coding DNA: TGTGCCAGCAGCCAAGACAGGGTCGGCATTCAGTACTTC.

This clonotype was observed at least ten times. V usage is TRBV28 and J usage is TRBJ2-1; the D gene is possibly TRBD2 (6 bases). V lost 6 bases to trimming and J lost 7 bases, with 16 bases between them. The CDR3 runs 14 residues. Germline CDR1 and CDR2: MDHEN and SYDVKM. CDR3 bases: TGTGCCAGCAGGGTCGGTCTACGGGGGAATGAGCAGTTCTTC. Encoded protein: CASRVGLRGNEQFF. Drawing the rest from reference TRBV28 and TRBJ2-1, the complete variable domain is DVKVTQSSRYLVKRTGEKVFLECVQDMDHENMFWYRQDPGLGLRLIYFSYDVKMKEKGDIPEGYSVSREKKERFSLILESASTNQTSMYLCASRVGLRGNEQFFGPGTRLTVL.

Of note for this clonotype: This may stem from a read error, because a much larger clone lies one nucleotide away. V is TRBV6-5 and J is TRBJ2-3; D perhaps matches TRBD2 (6 bases). This CDR3 region has 17 residues. CDR1 and CDR2 from the germline V gene are MNHEY and SVGAGI. Trimming took 2 bases from V and 4 from J, leaving 19 bases between them. For the CDR3, the DNA is TGTGCCAGCAGTTACCGAGGGGTCGACGGGAGCGCAGATACGCAGTATTTT. As protein: CASSYRGVDGSADTQYF.

This clonotype occurred many times. This chain uses TRBV11-3 with TRBJ2-5; 11 nucleotides line up with TRBD2. J gave up 3 bases and V 3 bases, and 6 bases lay outside the gene matches. In germline, CDR1 is SGHNT, CDR2 YENEEA. This CDR3 comprises 16 residues. The CDR3 loop reads CASSFRLAGWEETQYF. DNA for the CDR3: TGTGCCAGCAGCTTTCGACTAGCGGGATGGGAAGAGACCCAGTACTTC.

This clonotype came up a few times. The CDR3 DNA sequence: TGCAGCGTTGATTCCCCGGGTGGCTACACCTTC. It codes for CSVDSPGGYTF. V is TRBV29-1 and J is TRBJ1-2; D unresolved. Germline V lookup: CDR1 SQVTM, CDR2 ANQGSEA. V was pared by 3 bases and J by 7 bases, with 9 bases between. The CDR3 covers 11 residues.